The entry that follows covers one T cell receptor beta chain sequence. Clones were read by immunoSEQ multiplex PCR, and TCRdb kept only the in-frame ones, dropping some. Seen here are about 77,000 clones, roughly 92% observed once, and the top ten hold nearly 6%. From germline, CDR1 is SEHNR and CDR2 FQNEAQ (reference sequence). This CDR3 comprises 17 residues. V was clipped by 2 bases and J by 10 bases; unmatched bases: 17. The data belong to a study of control samples from healthy donors and cancer patients. The receptor's source is a woman aged 55-69 years in good health. V usage is TRBV7-9 and J usage is TRBJ2-1; 7 nucleotides match TRBD1. The sample comprised blood. The CDR3 bases are TGTGCCAGCAGCTTATTCTCGACAGGGAAATCTAATCAGGAGCAGTTCTTC. As protein: CASSLFSTGKSNQEQFF.